These 6 T cell receptor beta chains came from one sample sequenced in a study of naive and memory T cell subsets. The beta constant-region primer was an equimolar mix of two oligonucleotides covering TRBC1 and TRBC2. Ligated cDNA was amplified by four rounds of PCR with nested alpha and beta constant-region primers and SP2. TCRdb re-called the UMI-ligation and nested PCR reads with MiXCR, one entry per CDR3 protein. In the table there are about 4,200 distinct CDR3 sequences, less than 5.5% of which are singletons. Material for sequencing was effector memory CD8+ T cells from blood. The subset was: effector memory, CD45RA- CD27-. The receptors were sampled from a human donor in good health.

The chain carries TRBV10-3 and TRBJ2-1; 7 positions match TRBD1. V shed 2 bases, J shed 14 bases, and the junction held 12 bases outside the gene matches. CDR1 is ENHRY and CDR2 is SYGVKD in the germline V gene. The CDR3 spans 14 residues. For the CDR3, the DNA is TGTGCCATCAGTGAGGCGGACAGGCTCCCTTTGGAGTTCTTC. This translates into CAISEADRLPLEFF.

A word on this clonotype: Here the CDR3 omits its conserved ending phenylalanine or tryptophan, so a read error is the likely source. The chain uses TRBV20-1 and TRBJ2-7; D is unresolved. Trimming took off 6 bases at V and 0 bases at J, with 6 bases between the two ends. The CDR3 totals 11 residues. Germline lookup yields CDR1 DFQATT and CDR2 SNEGSKA (reference sequence). The CDR3 DNA is TGCAGTGCCCTCGGCTCCTACGAGCAGTACTAC. It codes for CSALGSYEQYY.

In this sample, this clonotype turned up a few times. The chain is built from TRBV7-8 and TRBJ2-7, with 7 bases that match TRBD1. Losses at the gene ends were 5 bases for V and 1 base for J; bases not matched to a gene: 8. Germline V CDR1 and CDR2: SGHVS, FQNEAQ. This CDR3 region has 15 residues. The CDR3 DNA sequence: TGTGCCAGCAGCGCCTGGGACAGAGGGTCCTACGAGCAGTACTTC. Residues: CASSAWDRGSYEQYF.

The sample holds many counts of this clonotype. This rearrangement joins TRBV11-2 to TRBJ2-2; the D is unclear. CDR3 length equals 13 residues. The germline V gene has CDR1 SGHAT and CDR2 FQNNGV. The CDR3 sequence: CATETQWTGELFF. The CDR3 DNA sequence: TGTGCTACGGAGACCCAGTGGACCGGGGAGCTGTTTTTT.

In this sample, this clonotype turned up many times. The CDR3 sequence is CASSFLNMNTEAFF. The CDR3, as DNA: TGTGCCAGCAGTTTCTTGAATATGAACACTGAAGCTTTCTTT. The chain links TRBV27 to TRBJ1-1; no clear D. Germline CDR1 and CDR2: MNHEY and SMNVEV (reference sequence). The CDR3 sequence is 14 residues long. V lost 3 bases to trimming and J lost 0 bases, with 8 bases between them.

The table lists this clonotype with many counts. This chain uses TRBV20-1 with TRBJ2-7, with TRBD2 matching over 8 bases. Germline V gives CDR1 DFQATT, CDR2 SNEGSKA (reference sequence). The CDR3 contains 12 residues. J lost 4 bases, V lost 3 bases, and 2 bases had no gene match. The CDR3 DNA reads TGCAGTGCTAGGCGGGAGGAGTACGAGCAGTACTTC. This encodes CSARREEYEQYF.